Below, 23 T cell receptor beta chains from the same sample are listed, as sequenced in a study of regulatory T cells in long-lasting Graves disease. Stated time point: newly diagnosed GD, antithyroid drugs for less than 3 months. RNA extracted from PBMCs served as the sequencing template. Construction of TCR beta libraries relied on iRepertoire HTBI primers and on Arm-PCR targeting CDR3 regions. One entry per CDR3 protein results from TCRdb running MiXCR on the multiplex PCR reads. Here the sample spans approximately 470,000 distinct CDR3 sequences, around 15% being singletons. A further study also used this sample, focusing on T cells in Graves' hyperthyroidism and ophthalmopathy.

The source material was peripheral blood mononuclear cells (PBMCs), sampled at new diagnosis, from a patient treated with antithyroid drugs. These receptor sequences come from a man aged 35 to 55 with Graves disease.

This clonotype was seen many times. The chain links TRBV6-1 to TRBJ2-3; TRBD1 agrees at 10 bases. This CDR3 is built from 15 residues. Germline CDR1 reads MNHNS; CDR2 reads SASEGT. With 7 bases clipped from V and 3 bases from J, the junction kept 7 bases outside the gene matches. The CDR3 spells CASTLRQGATDTQYF. DNA for the CDR3: TGTGCCAGCACCCTCAGACAGGGGGCGACAGATACGCAGTATTTT.

On this clonotype: Just one base apart from a much larger clone, this may be a read error. This rearrangement joins TRBV4-1 to TRBJ1-1; D unresolved. The ends were cut back, 0 bases at V and 6 bases at J, with 8 bases in the middle. CDR1 and CDR2 from the germline V gene are MGHRA and YSYEKL. This CDR3 contains 13 residues. The CDR3: CASSQDRNAEAFF. CDR3 DNA sequence: TGCGCCAGCAGCCAAGATCGAAACGCTGAAGCTTTCTTT.

This clonotype was observed many times. The V call is TRBV28, the J call TRBJ1-5; D uncertain. The CDR3 has 14 amino acids. V dropped 2 bases and J dropped 6 bases, with 11 bases sitting between them. Germline lookup yields CDR1 MDHEN and CDR2 SYDVKM. The CDR3 loop is CASSLPLTSQPQHF. CDR3 DNA sequence: TGTGCCAGCAGTTTACCCCTCACTAGTCAGCCCCAGCATTTT.

There are many counts of this clonotype. The chain has TRBV30 and TRBJ2-7; perhaps TRBD1 as D (5 bases). The CDR3 consists of 14 residues. Trimming stripped 0 bases from V and 1 base from J, with 10 bases between. Germline-derived CDR1 and CDR2 are GTSNPN and SVGIG (reference sequence). CDR3 sequence (DNA): TGTGCCTGGAGTGTGCCAAGGGGTTCCTACGAGCAGTACTTC. The encoded protein is CAWSVPRGSYEQYF.

This clonotype was detected a few times. The chain joins TRBV15 to TRBJ1-5, with D tentatively TRBD1 (5 bases). There are 15 residues in the CDR3. Germline loops: CDR1 LNHNV, CDR2 YYDKDF (reference sequence). V was clipped by 3 bases and J by 4 bases, with 13 bases between them. This CDR3 is CATSRAGTGNQPQHF. In DNA, the CDR3 is TGTGCCACCAGCAGGGCCGGGACCGGTAATCAGCCCCAGCATTTT.

This clonotype was detected many times. The rearrangement uses TRBV28 and TRBJ1-6, with D unresolved. V shed 4 bases and J shed 2 bases, with 6 bases lying between them. CDR3 length: 14 amino acids. CDR1 MDHEN and CDR2 SYDVKM come from the germline V gene. CDR3 coding DNA: TGTGCCAGCAGTTCGACGGCCTATAATTCACCCCTCCACTTT. This translates into CASSSTAYNSPLHF.

This clonotype came up many times. This chain connects TRBV30 to TRBJ1-3; D uncertain. The germline gives CDR1 GTSNPN, CDR2 SVGIG (reference sequence). The CDR3 extends over 13 amino acids. V lost 3 bases to trimming and J lost 0 bases, with 6 bases between them. DNA for the CDR3: TGTGCCTGGAGCGGAGACTCTGGAAACACCATATATTTT. Its translation: CAWSGDSGNTIYF.

In its sample, this clonotype was seen once. Given a much more abundant clone one base away, this may be a read error. J is TRBJ2-7 and V is TRBV28; D may correspond to TRBD1 or TRBD2 (5 bases each). CDR3 size: 14 residues. Per the germline V gene, CDR1 is MDHEN and CDR2 is SYDVKM. V was clipped by 5 bases and J by 12 bases, with 23 bases between them. CDR3 in amino acids: CASSESGTGPRGYF. Written as DNA, the CDR3 is TGTGCCAGCAGTGAGTCGGGAACAGGCCCTCGAGGGTACTTC.

With regard to this clonotype: Just one base apart from a much larger clone, this may be a read error. Because it lacks the conserved phenylalanine or tryptophan at the end, this CDR3 is likely a read error. The J gene is TRBJ2-3, the V gene TRBV2; TRBD1 matches at 9 bases. The germline CDR1 and CDR2 sequences are SNHLY and FYNNEI. Germline trimming cut 5 bases from V and 4 bases from J; bases unmatched to any gene: 7. The length of the CDR3 is 15 residues. In DNA form, the CDR3 reads TGTGCCAGCAGTCAGGGACAGGGATCGGCAGATACGCAGTATCTT. Its translation is CASSQGQGSADTQYL.

CDR3: CASRDIGGGTEAFF. Written as DNA, the CDR3 is TGTGCCAGCAGGGACATTGGGGGGGGCACTGAAGCTTTCTTT. V and J are TRBV28 and TRBJ1-1; D possibly corresponds to TRBD1 (5 bases). The germline gives CDR1 MDHEN, CDR2 SYDVKM. The V end lost 6 bases, the J end lost 4 bases, and 15 bases lay between the germline ends. The CDR3 sequence is 14 residues long.

This clonotype was counted a few times. The chain joins TRBV18 to TRBJ2-3, with 7 bases lining up with TRBD2. This CDR3 spans 14 amino acids. J was trimmed by 4 bases and V by 5 bases; bases with no gene match: 6. Per the germline V gene, CDR1 is KGHSH and CDR2 is LQKENI. The CDR3 is CASSAPGLSDTQYF. DNA of the CDR3: TGTGCCAGCTCAGCGCCGGGACTATCAGATACGCAGTATTTT.

The chain combines TRBV20-1 with TRBJ2-1, with TRBD2 identical over 11 bases. Germline CDR1 and CDR2: DFQATT and SNEGSKA (reference sequence). The V and J ends lost 1 base and 4 bases, in that order; junction bases with no gene match: 6. This CDR3 region has 16 residues. CDR3 amino acids: CSARAPTSGKYNEQFF. CDR3 coding DNA: TGCAGTGCTAGAGCCCCGACTAGCGGGAAATACAATGAGCAGTTCTTC.

This clonotype showed up just a few times. This chain joins TRBV6-2 or TRBV6-3 and TRBJ2-7; 8 nucleotides line up with TRBD2. The CDR3 has 15 amino acids. V was pared by 2 bases and J by 3 bases, with 6 bases of the junction left unmatched. From germline, CDR1 is MNHEY and CDR2 SVGEGT. The CDR3, as DNA: TGTGCCAGCAGTTACCAGCGGGAGCCAGTCTACGAGCAGTACTTC. Encoded protein: CASSYQREPVYEQYF.

There are many counts of this clonotype. V and J are TRBV20-1 and TRBJ2-7, with no clear D. Germline V gene lookup returns CDR1 DFQATT and CDR2 SNEGSKA (reference sequence). This CDR3 spans 13 amino acids. V lost 0 bases and J 3 bases, leaving 9 bases between the germline ends. The CDR3 nucleotides are TGCAGTGCTAGAGATCCCGCCTTCTACGAGCAGTACTTC. Encoded protein: CSARDPAFYEQYF.

This clonotype was observed a few times. V gene TRBV7-9 combines with J gene TRBJ1-5; D unresolved. CDR3 length equals 16 residues. Trimming left V 1 base short and J 7 bases short, with 17 bases between. From germline, CDR1 is SEHNR and CDR2 FQNEAQ (reference sequence). CDR3 sequence reads: CASSLEGQSGAQPQHF. DNA of the CDR3: TGTGCCAGCAGCTTAGAAGGGCAAAGTGGCGCACAGCCCCAGCATTTT.

This clonotype was counted many times. The chain recombines TRBV7-9 with TRBJ2-1; 13 bases line up with TRBD2. J gave up 8 bases and V 2 bases, and 3 bases lay outside the gene matches. Germline values: CDR1 SEHNR, CDR2 FQNEAQ (reference sequence). The CDR3 consists of 15 residues. The CDR3 bases are TGTGCCAGCAGCTTAAGGACTAGCGGGAGAGATGAGCAGTTCTTC. Translated, it gives CASSLRTSGRDEQFF. Supplemented by reference TRBV7-9 and TRBJ2-1, the full variable domain reads DTGVSQNPRHKITKRGQNVTFRCDPISEHNRLYWYRQTLGQGPEFLTYFQNEAQLEKSRLLSDRFSAERPKGSFSTLEIQRTEQGDSAMYLCASSLRTSGRDEQFFGPGTRLTVL.

The chain joins TRBV6-1 to TRBJ2-1; 7 nucleotides align to TRBD2. The V segment lost 7 bases and the J segment 6 bases; nucleotides outside the gene matches: 9. Germline loops: CDR1 MNHNS, CDR2 SASEGT. The length of the CDR3 is 14 residues. In nucleotides, the CDR3 is TGTGCCAGCACTCAGAGGGGCGGGAGCAATGAGCAGTTCTTC. Translating it yields CASTQRGGSNEQFF.

This clonotype was detected once. A much more abundant neighbour one base away suggests this may be a read error. The chain recombines TRBV30 with TRBJ2-2; D may be TRBD2 (5 bases). CDR3 length equals 14 residues. The germline CDR1 and CDR2 sequences are GTSNPN and SVGIG (reference sequence). V dropped 5 bases and J dropped 0 bases, with 10 bases sitting between them. This chain's CDR3 is CAWREGTNTGELFF. In nucleotides, the CDR3 is TGTGCCTGGCGGGAAGGGACGAACACCGGGGAGCTGTTTTTT.

This clonotype was picked up many times. The chain employs TRBV6-5 and TRBJ2-7; weak D call: TRBD1 (5 bases). Germline V gene sequence: CDR1 MNHEY, CDR2 SVGAGI. V was shortened by 1 base and J by 6 bases, with 10 bases between the two germline ends. The CDR3 loop spans 13 amino acids. The CDR3 bases are TGTGCCAGCAGTTACTTGGACACAACCGAGCAGTACTTC. Translated: CASSYLDTTEQYF.

The chain couples TRBV7-3 to TRBJ2-2; no reliable D call. Trimming removed 5 bases at V and 0 bases at J, with 10 bases between. This CDR3 is built from 15 residues. Germline loops: CDR1 SGHTA, CDR2 FQGTGA. The CDR3: CASSRGVPNTGELFF. Here the CDR3 DNA reads TGTGCCAGCAGCCGAGGAGTTCCGAACACCGGGGAGCTGTTTTTT.

This clonotype has a count of ten or more. This chain uses TRBV30 with TRBJ2-1, with D uncertain. The CDR3 contains 11 residues. Germline V gene lookup returns CDR1 GTSNPN and CDR2 SVGIG (reference sequence). V lost 3 bases and J lost 7, with 7 bases in between. The CDR3: CAWRPLNEQFF. In nucleotides, the CDR3 is TGTGCCTGGAGACCACTAAATGAGCAGTTCTTC.

Ten or more counts support this clonotype. The rearrangement links TRBV12-3 or TRBV12-4 to TRBJ2-5; D may be TRBD2 (6 bases). The V end was cut by 5 bases, the J end by 0 bases, with 16 bases between. This CDR3 comprises 16 residues. The CDR3 nucleotides read TGTGCCAGCAGTCCCGCGACTAGTGCATACCAAGAGACCCAGTACTTC. Protein product: CASSPATSAYQETQYF.

This clonotype was seen a handful of times. The rearrangement uses TRBV2 and TRBJ1-5, with 7 bases matching TRBD1. The CDR3 is made up of 14 amino acids. Unmatched junction bases numbered 5, after V lost 7 bases and J lost 2 bases. CDR1 and CDR2 from the germline V gene are SNHLY and FYNNEI. The CDR3 here is CASKGARGNQPQHF. Here the CDR3 DNA reads TGTGCCAGCAAGGGGGCGCGCGGCAATCAGCCCCAGCATTTT.